This TCR beta chain was captured by sequencing in a study of spatial heterogeneity in lung cancer (dated 2019 in TCRdb). Concerning the study at large: The donors were some 76 patients from the lung TRACERx cohort who had early-stage, untreated non-small cell lung cancer. In the raw uncorrected reads, each unique combination of TCR and UMI appeared more than ten times on average. The study quantitatively compared TCR alpha and beta repertoires across multiple tumor regions, matched nontumor lung and blood in non-small cell lung cancer. At surgery, hundreds of tumor regions, 61 to 75 matched nontumor lung samples and 56 PBMC samples were TCR-sequenced for both alpha and beta chains. Follow-up PBMC samples were sequenced whenever available, with a median time to follow-up of about 24 months after resection. More beta-chain than alpha-chain transcripts were consistently detected, likely reflecting higher beta-chain transcript abundance. TCR repertoire features were related to nonsynonymous mutation counts determined by whole-exome sequencing of tumor tissue.

Overall study results and their limits: Ubiquitous expanded tumor TCRs were detected in blood more often at tumor resection than at routine follow-up. Confirming at a functional level the hypothesis that regional TCRs recognize regional mutations was considered to require additional single-cell paired TCR alpha and beta sequencing. Only 11 to 15 patients were included in the comparisons of baseline and follow-up blood repertoires.

The sample's time point label is to be understood as: blood at routine non-recurrence follow-up after resection. For TCR sequencing, whole RNA was extracted from tumor and nontumor lung tissue, or from cryopreserved PBMC samples, and no cell sorting was done. Only patients for whom sufficient RNA was available from at least two tumor regions were selected for TCR sequencing. Trimming costs V 5 bases and J 3 bases, and their ends lie 14 bases apart. Taken from cysteine to phenylalanine, the CDR3 has 14 residues. CDR3 DNA only is kept here, 42 bases in frame from base 1. CDR1 and CDR2 were assigned from the germline V gene as MNHEY and SVGEGT. With regard to this clonotype: The clone's antigen remains unknown. The input lacks base qualities; no much larger clone sits a single base away.

To prepare the library, 5' RACE was applied. Instrument used: NextSeq 500. In the TCR library protocol, a unique molecular identifier was attached to each TCR cDNA molecule so that PCR and sequencing errors could be corrected. Processing in the source paper ran as follows. TCR identification, UMI-based error correction and CDR3 extraction were performed with Decombinator tools. TCRs above a frequency of 2 per 1,000, corresponding to the top 1% of the tumor frequency distribution, were defined as expanded. Renyi diversity was computed with the R vegan package after each repertoire had been subsampled 100 times to 5,000 TCRs. CDR3 similarity networks were constructed using string-kernel similarity of amino acid triplets, with links drawn between CDR3s whose pairwise similarity was above 0.82. The raw public data were reprocessed by TCRdb itself: fastp quality trimming at Q25, MiXCR clonotype calling, in-frame beta chains only. For every CDR3 protein sequence, its rows merge into one entry that carries the most common genes and DNA. The V and J calls follow TCRdb's processing rather than the paper's. Within this sample are more than 95,000 distinct CDR3 sequences, with less than 15% of them counted one time only. The biggest ten clones account for 16% of the sample.

This sample comprised PBMCs, obtained at follow-up. This clonotype was sampled from a male donor with early-stage non-small cell lung cancer. The rearranged chain carries TRBV6-2 or TRBV6-3 and TRBJ2-7; the D match is possibly TRBD1 or TRBD2, with 7 bases aligned in each. The CDR3 region reads CASSQGGADYEQYF. The base sequence is TGTGCCAGCAGTCAGGGGGGGGCAGACTACGAGCAGTACTTC.